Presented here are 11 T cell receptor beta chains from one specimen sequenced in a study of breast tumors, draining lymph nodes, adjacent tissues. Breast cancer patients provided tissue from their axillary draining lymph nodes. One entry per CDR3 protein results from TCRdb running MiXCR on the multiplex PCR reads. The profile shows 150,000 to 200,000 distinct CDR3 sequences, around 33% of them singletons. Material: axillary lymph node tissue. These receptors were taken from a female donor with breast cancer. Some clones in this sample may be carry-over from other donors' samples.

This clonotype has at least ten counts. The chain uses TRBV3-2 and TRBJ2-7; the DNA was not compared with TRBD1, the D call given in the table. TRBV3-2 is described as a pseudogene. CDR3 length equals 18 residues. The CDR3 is CASSQDSGATGCAYEQYF. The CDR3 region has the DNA TGTGCCAGCAGCCAAGATTCCGGTGCTACAGGCTGCGCCTACGAGCAGTACTTC.

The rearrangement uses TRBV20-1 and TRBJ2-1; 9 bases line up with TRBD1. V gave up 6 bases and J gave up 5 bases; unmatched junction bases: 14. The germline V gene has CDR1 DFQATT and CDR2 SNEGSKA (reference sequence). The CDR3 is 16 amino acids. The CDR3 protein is CSAMDRGQLYHNEQFF. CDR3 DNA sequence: TGCAGTGCCATGGACAGGGGACAGCTTTACCACAATGAGCAGTTCTTC.

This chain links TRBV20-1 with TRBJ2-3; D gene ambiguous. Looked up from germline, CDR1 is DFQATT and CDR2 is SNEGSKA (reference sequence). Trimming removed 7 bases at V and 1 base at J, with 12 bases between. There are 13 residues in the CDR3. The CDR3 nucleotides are TGCAGTGTTGAAGTGTCGGGCACAGATACGCAGTATTTT. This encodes CSVEVSGTDTQYF.

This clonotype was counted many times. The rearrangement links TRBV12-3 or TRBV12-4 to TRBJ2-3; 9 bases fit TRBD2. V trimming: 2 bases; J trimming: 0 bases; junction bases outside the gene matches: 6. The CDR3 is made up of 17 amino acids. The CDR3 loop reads CASSLWREGRSTDTQYF. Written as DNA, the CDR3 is TGTGCCAGCAGTTTATGGCGGGAGGGCCGAAGCACAGATACGCAGTATTTT.

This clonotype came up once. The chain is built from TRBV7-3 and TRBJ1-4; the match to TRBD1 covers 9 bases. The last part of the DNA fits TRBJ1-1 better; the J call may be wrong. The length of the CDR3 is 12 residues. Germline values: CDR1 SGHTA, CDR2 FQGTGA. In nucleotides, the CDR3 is TGTGCCAGCAGCTCAGACAGGGGGAAAGCTTTCTTT. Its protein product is CASSSDRGKAFF.

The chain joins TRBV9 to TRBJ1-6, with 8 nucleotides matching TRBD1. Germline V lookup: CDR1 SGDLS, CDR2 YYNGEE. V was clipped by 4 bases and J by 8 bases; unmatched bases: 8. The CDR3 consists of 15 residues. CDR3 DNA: TGTGCCAGCAGCTTTACAGGGGGAGGAGATTCACCCCTCCACTTT. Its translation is CASSFTGGGDSPLHF.

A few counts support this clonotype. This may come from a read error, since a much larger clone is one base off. The CDR3 DNA follows: TGTGCCGGCAGCTTGGGCAGGGGGACCTGGGGCTACACCTTC. Translating it yields CAGSLGRGTWGYTF. The chain uses TRBV5-6 and TRBJ1-2; TRBD1 agrees at 7 bases. There are 14 residues in the CDR3. Germline V CDR1 and CDR2: SGHDT, YYEEEE.

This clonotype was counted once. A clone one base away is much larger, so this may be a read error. The CDR3 sequence is CASSPWDYSSEQYF. The CDR3 DNA reads as TGTGCCAGCTCACCCTGGGACTACTCGAGCGAGCAGTACTTC. V gene TRBV18 combines with J gene TRBJ2-7; 7 bases align to TRBD2. This CDR3 is 14 amino acids long. The ends lost 3 bases at V and 6 bases at J; junction bases unmatched: 8. The V gene's germline CDR1 is KGHSH and CDR2 LQKENI.

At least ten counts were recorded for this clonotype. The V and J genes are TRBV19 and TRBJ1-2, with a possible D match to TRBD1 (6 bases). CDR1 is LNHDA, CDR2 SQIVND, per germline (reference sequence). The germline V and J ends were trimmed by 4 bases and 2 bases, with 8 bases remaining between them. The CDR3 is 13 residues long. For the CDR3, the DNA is TGTGCCAGTAGTACAGGGGCCAACTATGGCTACACCTTC. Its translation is CASSTGANYGYTF.

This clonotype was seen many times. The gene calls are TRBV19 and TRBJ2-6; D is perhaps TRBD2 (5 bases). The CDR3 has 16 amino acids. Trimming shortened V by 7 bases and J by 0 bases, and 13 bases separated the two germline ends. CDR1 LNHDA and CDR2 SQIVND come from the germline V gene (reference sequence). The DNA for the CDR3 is TGTGCCAGTATAGGGAGTTTGCGCTCTGGGGCCAACGTCCTGACTTTC. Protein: CASIGSLRSGANVLTF. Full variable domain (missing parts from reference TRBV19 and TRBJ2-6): DGGITQSPKYLFRKEGQNVTLSCEQNLNHDAMYWYRQDPGQGLRLIYYSQIVNDFQKGDIAEGYSVSREKKESFPLTVTSAQKNPTAFYLCASIGSLRSGANVLTFGAGSRLTVL.

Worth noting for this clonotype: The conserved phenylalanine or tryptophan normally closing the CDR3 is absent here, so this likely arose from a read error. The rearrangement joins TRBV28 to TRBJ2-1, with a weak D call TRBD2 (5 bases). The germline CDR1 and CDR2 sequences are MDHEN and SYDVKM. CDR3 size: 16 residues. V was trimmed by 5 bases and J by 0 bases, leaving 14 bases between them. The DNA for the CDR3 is TGTGCCAGCAGTCCCCCACCGGGGAGCTCCTACAATGAGCAGTTCTTG. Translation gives CASSPPPGSSYNEQFL.